The 17 T cell receptor beta chains reported below all come from one sample, sequenced in a study of PD-L1 blockade in urothelial cancer. Measured with immunoSEQ multiplex PCR; TCRdb has only the in-frame clones, and not every one. The sample contains about 42,000 clones, approximately 80% of which appear only once. Sequenced material: PBMCs, taken around atezolizumab (anti-PD-L1) treatment. Receptors originate from a man aged 65-85 years with urothelial cancer.

The rearrangement uses TRBV4-1 and TRBJ1-2; D uncertain. Germline V CDR1 and CDR2: MGHRA, YSYEKL. The CDR3 loop spans 14 amino acids. V was cut by 0 bases and J by 0 bases, with 5 bases left in between. This chain's CDR3 is CASSQDRANYGYTF. The DNA of the CDR3 is TGCGCCAGCAGCCAAGATCGGGCTAACTATGGCTACACCTTC.

The CDR3 reads CASSGGQSYEQYF. CDR3 DNA sequence: TGTGCCAGCAGCGGGGGACAGAGCTACGAGCAGTACTTC. The gene calls are TRBV5-6 and TRBJ2-7, with 7 bases that match TRBD1. Germline CDR1 and CDR2: SGHDT and YYEEEE. The CDR3 has 13 residues. Germline trimming cut 4 bases from V and 3 bases from J; bases unmatched to any gene: 4.

The chain combines TRBV7-2 with TRBJ1-1; D gene unclear. The CDR3 covers 13 residues. The V end was cut by 3 bases, the J end by 5 bases, with 10 bases between. In germline, CDR1 is SGHTA, CDR2 FQGNSA. CDR3 region: CASSFDFQTEAFF. The CDR3 DNA reads TGTGCCAGCAGCTTTGACTTTCAGACTGAAGCTTTCTTT.

The chain uses TRBV28 and TRBJ1-2; 8 bases match TRBD1. The CDR3 consists of 11 residues. With V trimmed by 10 bases and J by 4 bases, 2 bases remained unmatched. Per the germline V gene, CDR1 is MDHEN and CDR2 is SYDVKM. Here the CDR3 DNA reads TGTGCCACTACAGGGGGCTATGGCTACACCTTC. Amino acid sequence: CATTGGYGYTF.

This chain uses TRBV4-3 with TRBJ2-2, with D possibly being TRBD2 (5 bases). Germline CDR1 LGHNA, CDR2 YSLEER. V shed 0 bases and J shed 1 base, with 12 bases lying between them. The CDR3 is made up of 17 amino acids. The CDR3 here is CASSQDLAGLNTGELFF. CDR3 sequence (DNA): TGCGCCAGCAGCCAAGATTTGGCGGGCCTGAACACCGGGGAGCTGTTTTTT.

The chain carries TRBV7-2 and TRBJ1-4, with no clear D. V was shortened by 5 bases and J by 4 bases, with 14 bases between the two germline ends. This CDR3 has 15 residues. The germline V gene has CDR1 SGHTA and CDR2 FQGNSA. For the CDR3, the DNA is TGTGCCAGCAGCGGTATCCGAGTCGGTAATGAAAAACTGTTTTTT. It codes for CASSGIRVGNEKLFF. Based on the CDR3 plus reference TRBV7-2 and TRBJ1-4, the full variable domain is GAGVSQSPSNKVTEKGKDVELRCDPISGHTALYWYRQSLGQGLEFLIYFQGNSAPDKSGLPSDRFSAERTGGSVSTLTIQRTQQEDSAVYLCASSGIRVGNEKLFFGSGTQLSVL.

The chain carries TRBV5-4 and TRBJ2-3; D gene ambiguous. CDR1 and CDR2 (germline): SGHNT, YYREEE (reference sequence). This CDR3 comprises 11 residues. The V end was cut by 4 bases, the J end by 6 bases, with 6 bases between. CDR3 protein: CASSLADTQYF. The DNA of the CDR3 is TGTGCCAGCAGCCTTGCGGATACGCAGTATTTT.

The V gene is TRBV9, the J gene TRBJ2-3; 11 bases match TRBD2. The CDR3 consists of 15 residues. Losses at the gene ends were 2 bases for V and 6 bases for J; bases not matched to a gene: 5. The germline gives CDR1 SGDLS, CDR2 YYNGEE. This CDR3 reads CASSVLAGGRDTQYF. DNA for the CDR3: TGTGCCAGCAGCGTCCTAGCGGGAGGCAGGGATACGCAGTATTTT.

This chain joins TRBV28 and TRBJ2-5, with 7 bases matching TRBD1. Germline lookup yields CDR1 MDHEN and CDR2 SYDVKM. The CDR3 covers 16 residues. J lost 0 bases, V lost 3 bases, and 7 bases had no gene match. The chain's CDR3 is CASSFSGTEYQETQYF. CDR3 DNA sequence: TGTGCCAGCAGTTTCTCCGGGACAGAGTACCAAGAGACCCAGTACTTC. The entire variable domain, with the rest obtained from reference TRBV28 and TRBJ2-5, is as follows: DVKVTQSSRYLVKRTGEKVFLECVQDMDHENMFWYRQDPGLGLRLIYFSYDVKMKEKGDIPEGYSVSREKKERFSLILESASTNQTSMYLCASSFSGTEYQETQYFGPGTRLLVL.

This chain links TRBV5-5 with TRBJ2-2; D may be TRBD2 (5 bases). CDR3 length equals 16 residues. The germline V gene has CDR1 SGHKS and CDR2 YYEKEE (reference sequence). V dropped 0 bases and J dropped 2 bases, with 11 bases sitting between them. The CDR3 region is CASSLGGSLNTGELFF. CDR3 bases: TGTGCCAGCAGCTTGGGTGGGAGTCTCAACACCGGGGAGCTGTTTTTT. The full variable domain, rest sourced from reference TRBV5-5 and TRBJ2-2, is DAGVTQSPTHLIKTRGQQVTLRCSPISGHKSVSWYQQVLGQGPQFIFQYYEKEERGRGNFPDRFSARQFPNYSSELNVNALLLGDSALYLCASSLGGSLNTGELFFGEGSRLTVL.

The V and J genes are TRBV4-1 and TRBJ2-7; D perhaps matches TRBD2 (5 bases). Trimming took 3 bases from V and 2 from J, leaving 8 bases between them. Per germline, CDR1 MGHRA and CDR2 YSYEKL. The CDR3 spans 13 residues. Here the CDR3 DNA reads TGCGCCAGCAGCCAGGAGGTTACCTACGAGCAGTACTTC. Translating gives CASSQEVTYEQYF.

The CDR3 bases are TGTGCCAGCAGCCATCGGACAAACCTGAACACTGAAGCTTTCTTT. This encodes CASSHRTNLNTEAFF. The chain carries TRBV4-2 and TRBJ1-1; weak D call: TRBD1 (5 bases). V lost 3 bases and J lost 0, with 11 bases in between. The germline CDR1 and CDR2 sequences are LGHNA and YNFKEQ. This CDR3 contains 15 residues.

V gene TRBV11-2 combines with J gene TRBJ2-3, with a weak D call TRBD2 (6 bases). The CDR3 sequence is 15 residues long. The V gene's germline CDR1 is SGHAT and CDR2 FQNNGV. The ends were cut back, 3 bases at V and 0 bases at J, with 10 bases in the middle. CDR3 sequence (DNA): TGTGCCAGCAGCTTGGCCAGCGGGAGCACAGATACGCAGTATTTT. It yields the protein CASSLASGSTDTQYF.

The chain joins TRBV7-8 to TRBJ1-3; possible D gene TRBD1, 6 bases. Trimming cost V 2 bases and J 9 bases, with 20 bases left between them. Germline V gives CDR1 SGHVS, CDR2 FQNEAQ. The CDR3 is made up of 16 amino acids. The CDR3 is CASSLLPGGARGTIYF. CDR3 DNA: TGTGCCAGCAGCTTACTACCGGGGGGGGCGCGAGGCACCATATATTTT.

The chain employs TRBV28 and TRBJ1-5; D call uncertain. Germline lookup yields CDR1 MDHEN and CDR2 SYDVKM. Between the trimmed V and J ends, which lost 6 bases and 3 bases, there was a span of 3 bases. The CDR3 contains 11 residues. CDR3: CASSYNQPQHF. For the CDR3, the DNA is TGTGCCAGCAGCTACAATCAGCCCCAGCATTTT.

This sequence joins TRBV11-2 and TRBJ2-6; 7 bases are a match to TRBD1. Unmatched junction bases numbered 11, after V lost 6 bases and J lost 3 bases. The CDR3 totals 17 residues. The germline V gene encodes CDR1 SGHAT and CDR2 FQNNGV. The CDR3 loop is CASSTGELINGANVLTF. In nucleotides, the CDR3 is TGTGCCAGCAGTACAGGGGAACTAATTAATGGGGCCAACGTCCTGACTTTC.

The chain employs TRBV28 and TRBJ1-1, with 8 bases that match TRBD1. The CDR3 runs 15 residues. Trimming removed 6 bases from V and 0 bases from J; junction bases left unmatched: 6. From germline, CDR1 is MDHEN and CDR2 SYDVKM. This chain's CDR3 is CASRPGGRVNTEAFF. The CDR3 DNA reads TGTGCCAGCAGACCAGGGGGCAGAGTGAACACTGAAGCTTTCTTT.